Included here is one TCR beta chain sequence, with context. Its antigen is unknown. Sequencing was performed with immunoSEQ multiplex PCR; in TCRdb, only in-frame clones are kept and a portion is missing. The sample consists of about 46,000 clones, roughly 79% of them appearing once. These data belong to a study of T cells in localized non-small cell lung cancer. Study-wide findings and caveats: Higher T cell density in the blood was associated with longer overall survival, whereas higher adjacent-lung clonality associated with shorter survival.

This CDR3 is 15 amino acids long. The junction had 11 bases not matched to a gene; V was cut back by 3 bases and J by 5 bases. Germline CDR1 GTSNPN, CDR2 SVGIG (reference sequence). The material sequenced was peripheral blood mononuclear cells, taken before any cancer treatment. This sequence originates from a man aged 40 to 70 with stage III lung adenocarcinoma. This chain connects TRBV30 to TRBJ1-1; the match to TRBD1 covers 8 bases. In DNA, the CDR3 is TGTGCCTGGAGGGTCCCTACAGGGGGTTCGACTGAAGCTTTCTTT. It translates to CAWRVPTGGSTEAFF.